The sample holds a few counts of the clone carrying this T cell receptor (beta chain). CDR1 and CDR2 from the germline V gene are SGHAT and FQNNGV. The CDR3 totals 19 residues. The junction had 13 bases not matched to a gene; V was cut back by 2 bases and J by 1 base. TCRdb independently ran MiXCR on the 5' RACE reads; one entry per CDR3 protein. This repertoire shows 350,000 to 450,000 distinct CDR3 sequences, under 20% found once; its top ten account for more than 10%. This entry is derived from a study of identical twins. The TCR was taken from a man in his forties or fifties in good health. This sequence joins TRBV11-2 and TRBJ1-5, with TRBD1 matching over 8 bases. Sequencing input: naive T cells sorted from blood. CDR3 coding DNA: TGTGCCAGCAGCTTAAGGGGGACAGGCGAACGGTCGAGCAATCAGCCCCAGCATTTT. Its translation: CASSLRGTGERSSNQPQHF.